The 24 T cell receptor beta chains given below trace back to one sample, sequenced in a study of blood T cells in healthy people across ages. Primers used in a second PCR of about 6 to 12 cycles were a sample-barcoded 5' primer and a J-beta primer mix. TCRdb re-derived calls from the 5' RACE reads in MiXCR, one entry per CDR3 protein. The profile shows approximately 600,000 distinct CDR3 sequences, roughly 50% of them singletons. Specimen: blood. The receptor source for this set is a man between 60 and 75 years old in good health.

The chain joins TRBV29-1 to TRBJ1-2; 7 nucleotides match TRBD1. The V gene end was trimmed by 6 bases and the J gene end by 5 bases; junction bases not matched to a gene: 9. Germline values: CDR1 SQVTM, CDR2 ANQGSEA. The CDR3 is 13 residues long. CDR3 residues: CSVGQVPGYGYTF. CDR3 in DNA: TGCAGCGTCGGACAGGTCCCTGGGTATGGCTACACCTTC.

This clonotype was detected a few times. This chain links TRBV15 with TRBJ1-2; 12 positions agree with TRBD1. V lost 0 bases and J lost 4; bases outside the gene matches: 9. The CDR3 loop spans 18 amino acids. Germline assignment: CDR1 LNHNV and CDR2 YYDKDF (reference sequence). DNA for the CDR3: TGTGCCACCAGCAGAGAGCCGGGACAGGGGGCGACTGGCTATGGCTACACCTTC. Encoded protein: CATSREPGQGATGYGYTF.

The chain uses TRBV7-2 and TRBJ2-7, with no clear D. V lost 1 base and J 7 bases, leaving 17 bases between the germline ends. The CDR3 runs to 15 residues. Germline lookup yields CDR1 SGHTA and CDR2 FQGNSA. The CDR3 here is CASSLDVDPLLEQYF. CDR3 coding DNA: TGTGCCAGCAGCTTAGATGTGGACCCCCTATTAGAGCAGTACTTC.

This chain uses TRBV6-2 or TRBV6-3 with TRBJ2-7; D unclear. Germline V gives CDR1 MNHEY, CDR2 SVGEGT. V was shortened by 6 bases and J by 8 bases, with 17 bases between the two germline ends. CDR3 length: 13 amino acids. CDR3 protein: CASRRETGSQQYF. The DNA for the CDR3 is TGTGCCAGCAGGCGTGAGACCGGCTCACAGCAGTACTTC.

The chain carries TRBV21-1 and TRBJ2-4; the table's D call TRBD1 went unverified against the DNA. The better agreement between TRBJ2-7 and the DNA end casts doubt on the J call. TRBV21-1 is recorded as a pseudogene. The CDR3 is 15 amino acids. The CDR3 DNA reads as TGTGCCAGCAGCAAAGCTCCCGGGACAGACTGCGAGCAGTACTTC. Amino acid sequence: CASSKAPGTDCEQYF.

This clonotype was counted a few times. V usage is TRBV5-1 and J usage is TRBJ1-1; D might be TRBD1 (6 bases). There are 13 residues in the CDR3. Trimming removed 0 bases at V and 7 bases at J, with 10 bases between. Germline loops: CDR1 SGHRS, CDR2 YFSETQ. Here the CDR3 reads CASSLGGAGEAFF. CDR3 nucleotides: TGCGCCAGCAGCTTGGGGGGGGCCGGTGAAGCTTTCTTT.

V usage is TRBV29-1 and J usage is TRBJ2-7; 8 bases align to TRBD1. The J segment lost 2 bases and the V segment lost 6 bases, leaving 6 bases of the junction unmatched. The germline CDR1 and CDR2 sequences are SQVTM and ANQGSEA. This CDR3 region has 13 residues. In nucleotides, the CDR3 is TGCAGCGTAAGGACAGGGAGGACCTACGAGCAGTACTTC. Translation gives CSVRTGRTYEQYF.

CDR3 bases: TGTGCCAGCAGCCAAGATCCTCTCACAGGGGGCCAAGGATCCAAAAACATTCAGTACTTC. As protein: CASSQDPLTGGQGSKNIQYF. The V gene is TRBV4-2, the J gene TRBJ2-4; 9 bases are a match to TRBD1. This CDR3 has 20 amino acids. Per germline, CDR1 LGHNA and CDR2 YNFKEQ. Trimming took 0 bases from V and 2 from J; bases not matched to a gene: 14.

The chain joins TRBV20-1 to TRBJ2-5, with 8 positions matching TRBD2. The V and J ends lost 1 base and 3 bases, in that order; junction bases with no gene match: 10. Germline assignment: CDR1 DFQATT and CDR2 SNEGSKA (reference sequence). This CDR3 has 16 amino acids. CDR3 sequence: CSARGLEVAGKETQYF. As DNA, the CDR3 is TGCAGTGCTAGAGGGCTCGAGGTAGCGGGAAAAGAGACCCAGTACTTC.

The CDR3 coding sequence is TGTGCCAGCAGTGTTCGGGACAGGGGTGTCTATGGCTACACCTTC. It encodes CASSVRDRGVYGYTF. The chain couples TRBV6-1 to TRBJ1-2, with 10 bases matching TRBD1. Germline V lookup: CDR1 MNHNS, CDR2 SASEGT. The CDR3 loop spans 15 amino acids. The trim removed 4 bases at V and 4 bases at J, leaving 6 bases unmatched.

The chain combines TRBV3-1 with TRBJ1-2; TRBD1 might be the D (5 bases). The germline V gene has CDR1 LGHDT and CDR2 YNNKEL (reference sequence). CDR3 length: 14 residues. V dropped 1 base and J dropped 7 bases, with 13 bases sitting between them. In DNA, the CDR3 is TGTGCCAGCAGCCAAGGATCAGGGTGGTTTGGCTACACCTTC. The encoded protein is CASSQGSGWFGYTF.

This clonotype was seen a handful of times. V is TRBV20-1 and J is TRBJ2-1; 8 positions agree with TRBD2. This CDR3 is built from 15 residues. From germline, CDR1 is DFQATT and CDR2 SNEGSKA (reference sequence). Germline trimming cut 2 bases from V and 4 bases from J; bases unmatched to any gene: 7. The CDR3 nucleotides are TGCAGTGCTAGACCCGGGACTAGTGGGTACAATGAGCAGTTCTTC. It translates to CSARPGTSGYNEQFF.

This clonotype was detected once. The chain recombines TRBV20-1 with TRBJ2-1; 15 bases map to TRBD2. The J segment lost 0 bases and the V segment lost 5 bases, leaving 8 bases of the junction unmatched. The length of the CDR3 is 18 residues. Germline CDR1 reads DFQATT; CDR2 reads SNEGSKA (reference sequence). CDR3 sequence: CSAGPGLAGGSSYNEQFF. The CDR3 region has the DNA TGCAGTGCTGGGCCGGGACTAGCGGGGGGTAGCTCCTACAATGAGCAGTTCTTC.

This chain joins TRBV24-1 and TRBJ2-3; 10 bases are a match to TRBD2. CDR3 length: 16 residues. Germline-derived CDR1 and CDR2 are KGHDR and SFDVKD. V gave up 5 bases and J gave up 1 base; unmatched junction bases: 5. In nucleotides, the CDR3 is TGTGCCACCAGTGTACGGCTAGCGGGGGGCACAGATACGCAGTATTTT. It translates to CATSVRLAGGTDTQYF.

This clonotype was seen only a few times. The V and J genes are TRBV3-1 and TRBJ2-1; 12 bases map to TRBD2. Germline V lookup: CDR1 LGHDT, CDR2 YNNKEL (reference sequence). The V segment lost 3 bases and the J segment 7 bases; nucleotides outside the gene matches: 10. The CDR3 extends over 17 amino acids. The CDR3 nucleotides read TGTGCCAGCAGCCAGGTCCTAGCGGGGGGGCCGCGGAATGAGCAGTTCTTC. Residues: CASSQVLAGGPRNEQFF.

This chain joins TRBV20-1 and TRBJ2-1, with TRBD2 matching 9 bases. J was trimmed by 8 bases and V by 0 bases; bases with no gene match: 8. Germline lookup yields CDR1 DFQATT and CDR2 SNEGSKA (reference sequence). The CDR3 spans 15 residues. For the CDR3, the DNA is TGCAGTGCTAGAGATCCGGGCGGGGGGGCCTATGAGCAGTTCTTC. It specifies CSARDPGGGAYEQFF.

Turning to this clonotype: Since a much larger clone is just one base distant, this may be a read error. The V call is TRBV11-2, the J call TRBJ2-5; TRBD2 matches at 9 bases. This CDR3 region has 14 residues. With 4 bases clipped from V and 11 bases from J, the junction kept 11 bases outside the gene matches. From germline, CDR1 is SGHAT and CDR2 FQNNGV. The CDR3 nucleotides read TGTGCCAGCAGCTGGACCGGGACTAGCAATGAGCAGTACTTC. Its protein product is CASSWTGTSNEQYF.

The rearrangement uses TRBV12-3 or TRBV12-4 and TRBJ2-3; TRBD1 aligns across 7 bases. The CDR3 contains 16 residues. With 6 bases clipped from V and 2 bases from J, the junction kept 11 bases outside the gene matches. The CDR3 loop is CASRPDRAGDTDTQYF. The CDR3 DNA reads TGTGCCAGCAGGCCCGACAGGGCAGGGGACACAGATACGCAGTATTTT.

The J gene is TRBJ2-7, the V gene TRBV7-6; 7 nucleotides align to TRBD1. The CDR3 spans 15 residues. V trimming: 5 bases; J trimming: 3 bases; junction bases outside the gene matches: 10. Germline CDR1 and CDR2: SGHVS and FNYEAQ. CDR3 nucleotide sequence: TGTGCCAGCAGCCCCAATCCGGGACAGTACTACGAGCAGTACTTC. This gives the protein CASSPNPGQYYEQYF.

CDR3 DNA: TGTGCCAGCAGCCCAGGGGCAGGGATAGTGGCAGGTACGCAGTATTTT. This translates into CASSPGAGIVAGTQYF. This chain uses TRBV3-1 with TRBJ2-3, with a possible D match to TRBD1 (6 bases). This CDR3 has 16 amino acids. The germline V and J ends were trimmed by 4 bases and 8 bases, with 22 bases remaining between them. Per germline, CDR1 LGHDT and CDR2 YNNKEL (reference sequence).

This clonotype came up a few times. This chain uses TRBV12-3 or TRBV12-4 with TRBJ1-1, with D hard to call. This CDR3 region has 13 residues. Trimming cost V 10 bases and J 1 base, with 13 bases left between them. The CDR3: CATSPNRNTEAFF. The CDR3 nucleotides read TGTGCCACCTCCCCAAATAGGAACACTGAAGCTTTCTTT.

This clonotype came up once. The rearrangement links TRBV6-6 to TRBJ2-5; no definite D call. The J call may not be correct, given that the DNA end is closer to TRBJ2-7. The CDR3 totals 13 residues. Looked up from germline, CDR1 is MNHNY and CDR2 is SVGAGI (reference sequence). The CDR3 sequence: CASSYFLNYEQYF. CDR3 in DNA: TGTGCCAGCAGTTACTTCTTGAACTACGAGCAGTACTTC.

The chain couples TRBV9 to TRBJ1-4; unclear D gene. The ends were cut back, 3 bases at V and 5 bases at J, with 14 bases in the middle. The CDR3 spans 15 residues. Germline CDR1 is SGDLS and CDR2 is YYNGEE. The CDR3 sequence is CASSADPNPNEKLFF. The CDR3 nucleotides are TGTGCCAGCAGCGCAGATCCGAACCCCAATGAAAAACTGTTTTTT.

The CDR3 spells CASRRTGATNYGYTF. The DNA of the CDR3 is TGTGCCAGCAGGAGGACAGGGGCGACTAACTATGGCTACACCTTC. The V call is TRBV12-3 or TRBV12-4, the J call TRBJ1-2, with 9 positions matching TRBD1. This CDR3 region has 15 residues. The J segment lost 0 bases and the V segment lost 6 bases, leaving 5 bases of the junction unmatched.